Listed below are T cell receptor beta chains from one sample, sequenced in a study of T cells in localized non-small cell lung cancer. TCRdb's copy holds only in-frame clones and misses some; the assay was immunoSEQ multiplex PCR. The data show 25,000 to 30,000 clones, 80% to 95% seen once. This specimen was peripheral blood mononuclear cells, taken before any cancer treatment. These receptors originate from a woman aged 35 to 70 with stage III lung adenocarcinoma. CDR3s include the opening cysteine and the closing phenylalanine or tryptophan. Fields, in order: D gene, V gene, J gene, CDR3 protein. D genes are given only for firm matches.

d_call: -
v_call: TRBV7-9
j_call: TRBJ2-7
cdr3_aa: CASSLSDGVEQYF

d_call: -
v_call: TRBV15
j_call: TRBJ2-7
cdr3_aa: CATSRDLGSSHEQYF

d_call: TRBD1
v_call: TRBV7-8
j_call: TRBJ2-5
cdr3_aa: CASSLVTGRETQYF

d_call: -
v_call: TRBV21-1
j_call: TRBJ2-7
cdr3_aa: CASSLNGPEVEQYF

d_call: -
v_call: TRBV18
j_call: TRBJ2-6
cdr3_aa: CASSPPFGANVLTF

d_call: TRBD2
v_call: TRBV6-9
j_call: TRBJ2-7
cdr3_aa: CASSHGGEGTYEQYF

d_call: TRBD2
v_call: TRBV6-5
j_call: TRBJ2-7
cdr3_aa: CASSSTSGGFYEQYF

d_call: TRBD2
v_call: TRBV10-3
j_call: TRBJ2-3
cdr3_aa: CAISQVTSGSADTQYF

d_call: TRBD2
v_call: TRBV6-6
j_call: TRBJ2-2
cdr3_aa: CASSSEAGGTGGELFF

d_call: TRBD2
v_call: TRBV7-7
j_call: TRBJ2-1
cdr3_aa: CASSLVTAGTSGRIHYNEQFF

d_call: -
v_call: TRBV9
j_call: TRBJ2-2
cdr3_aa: CASSDGRVGTGELFF

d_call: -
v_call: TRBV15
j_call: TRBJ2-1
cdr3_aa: CACREGLKDEQFF

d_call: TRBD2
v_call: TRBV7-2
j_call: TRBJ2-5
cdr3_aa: CASSRSGGEGETQYF

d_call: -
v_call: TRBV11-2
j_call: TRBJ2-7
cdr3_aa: CASSLGQSFYEQYF

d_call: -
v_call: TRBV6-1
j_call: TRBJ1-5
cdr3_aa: CASSEAGRRGQPQHF

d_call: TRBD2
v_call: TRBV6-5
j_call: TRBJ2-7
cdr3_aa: CASSSGLAGEQYF

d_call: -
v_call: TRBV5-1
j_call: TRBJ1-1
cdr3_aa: CASSLASTANTEAFF

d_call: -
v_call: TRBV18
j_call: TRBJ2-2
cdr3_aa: CASSPSAGNTGELFF

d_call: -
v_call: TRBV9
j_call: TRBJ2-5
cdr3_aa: CASSVVQGGQETQYF

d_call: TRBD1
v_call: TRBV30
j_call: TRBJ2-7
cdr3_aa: CACGTGDYEQYF

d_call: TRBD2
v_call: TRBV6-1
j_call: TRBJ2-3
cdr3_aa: CASSEGPSAGTQYF

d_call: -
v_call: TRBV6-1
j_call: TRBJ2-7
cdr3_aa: CASSAQQDSYEQYF

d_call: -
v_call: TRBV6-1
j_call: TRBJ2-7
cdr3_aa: CASSEAAGTIYEQYF

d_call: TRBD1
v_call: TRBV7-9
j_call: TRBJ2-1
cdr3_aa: CASSSQGVDEQFF

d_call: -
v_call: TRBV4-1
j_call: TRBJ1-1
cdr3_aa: CASSQEPNRETEAFF

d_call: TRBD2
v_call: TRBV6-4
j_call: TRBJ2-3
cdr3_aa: CASSELAGGPTDTQYF

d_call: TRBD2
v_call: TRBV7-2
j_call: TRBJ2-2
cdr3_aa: CASSLRFETSGTTGELFF

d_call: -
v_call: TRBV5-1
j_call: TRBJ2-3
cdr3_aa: CASSLEGIADTQYF

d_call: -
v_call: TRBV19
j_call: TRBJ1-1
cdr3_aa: CASSITRLDTEAFF